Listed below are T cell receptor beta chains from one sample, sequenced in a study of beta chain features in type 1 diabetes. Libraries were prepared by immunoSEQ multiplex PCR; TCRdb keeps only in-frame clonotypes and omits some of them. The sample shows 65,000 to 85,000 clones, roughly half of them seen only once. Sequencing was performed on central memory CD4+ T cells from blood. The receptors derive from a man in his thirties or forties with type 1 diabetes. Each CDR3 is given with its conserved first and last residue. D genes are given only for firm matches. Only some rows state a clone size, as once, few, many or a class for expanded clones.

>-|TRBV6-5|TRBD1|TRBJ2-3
TGTGCCAGCAGTTCAGGACAGGGAGGAGCAGATACGCAGTATTTT
CASSSGQGGADTQYF
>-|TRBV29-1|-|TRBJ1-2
TGCAGCGTTGAAGATCTGAACGGGGGCTACACCTTC
CSVEDLNGGYTF
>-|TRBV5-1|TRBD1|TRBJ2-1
TGCGCCAGCAGCTTGTCGGGACAGGGGGCCAGTGAGCAGTTCTTC
CASSLSGQGASEQFF
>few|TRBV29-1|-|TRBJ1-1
TGCAGCGTTTCAGGCGGGATGAACACTGAAGCTTTCTTT
CSVSGGMNTEAFF
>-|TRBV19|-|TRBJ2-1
TGTGCCAGTAGTACCCGCAGCTCGAGGGGGGGCCCGGGTGAGCAGTTCTTC
CASSTRSSRGGPGEQFF
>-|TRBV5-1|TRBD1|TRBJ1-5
TGCGCCAGCAGCCACGGGGACAGCAGCAATCAGCCCCAGCATTTT
CASSHGDSSNQPQHF
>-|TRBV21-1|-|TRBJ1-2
TGTGCCAGCAGCAACCGGGACAGGGGCTCGCGATCCTATGGCTACACCTTC
CASSNRDRGSRSYGYTF
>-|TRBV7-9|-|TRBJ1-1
TGTGCCAGCAGCCAGACAGTGAACACTGAAGCTTTCTTT
CASSQTVNTEAFF
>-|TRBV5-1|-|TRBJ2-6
TGCGCCAGCAGCTTGAACGGGGGCTCTGGGGCCAACGTCCTGACTTTC
CASSLNGGSGANVLTF
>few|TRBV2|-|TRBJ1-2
TGTGCCAGTGTAGGGGTATCCTATGGCTACACCTTC
CASVGVSYGYTF
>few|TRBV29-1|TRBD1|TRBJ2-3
TGCAGCGCAATACGGGACAGTGCTACGCAGTATTTT
CSAIRDSATQYF
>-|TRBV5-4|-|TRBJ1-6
TGTGCCAGCAGCTCGGGGTCGGATTATTCACCCCTCCACTTT
CASSSGSDYSPLHF
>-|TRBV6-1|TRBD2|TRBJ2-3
TGTGCCAGCAGTGGATTAGCGGGGGGGCGCACAGATACGCAGTATTTT
CASSGLAGGRTDTQYF
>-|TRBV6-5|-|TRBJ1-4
TGTGCCAGCAGCCGAACGACGGGTAATGAAAAGCTGTTTTTT
CASSRTTGNEKLFF
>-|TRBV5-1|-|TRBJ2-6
TGCGCCAGCAGCTTGGACAGGCCCCGCTCTGGGGCCAACGTCCTGACTTTC
CASSLDRPRSGANVLTF
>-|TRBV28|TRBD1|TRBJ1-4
TGTGCCAGCAGTTTCCCGGGACAGGGGGCGGTAGCTAATGAAAAACTGTTTTTT
CASSFPGQGAVANEKLFF
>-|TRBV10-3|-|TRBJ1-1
TGTGCCATCAGTGAGTCCCTTGGGGGGGGTTACGGGAACACTGAAGCTTTCTTT
CAISESLGGGYGNTEAFF
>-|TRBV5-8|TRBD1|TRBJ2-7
TGTGCCAGCAGCGCCTGGACAGGGCTAGCCTACGAGCAGTACTTC
CASSAWTGLAYEQYF
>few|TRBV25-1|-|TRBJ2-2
TGTGCCAGCAGTAAACCGGGACACCTGACGAACACCGGGGAGCTGTTTTTT
CASSKPGHLTNTGELFF
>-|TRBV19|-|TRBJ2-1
TGTGCCAGTAGTATCATGGGCTATGAGCAGTTCTTC
CASSIMGYEQFF
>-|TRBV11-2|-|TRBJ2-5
TGTGCCAGCAGCTCAGGACTGAGCCAAGAGACCCAGTACTTC
CASSSGLSQETQYF
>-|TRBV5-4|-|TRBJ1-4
TGTGCCAGCAGCACCGGGTCCGTTGATGAAAAACTGTTTTTT
CASSTGSVDEKLFF
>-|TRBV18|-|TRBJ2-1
TGTGCCAGCTCACCCCCCGGCAGGGACTACAATGAGCAGTTCTTC
CASSPPGRDYNEQFF
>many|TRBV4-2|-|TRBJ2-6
TGTGCCAGCAGCCAAGATCAGGGCAACGGGGCCAACGTCCTGACTTTC
CASSQDQGNGANVLTF
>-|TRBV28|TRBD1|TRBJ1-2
TGTGCCAGCAGTCCAGGGGGCCTCTACTCTGGCTACACCTTC
CASSPGGLYSGYTF
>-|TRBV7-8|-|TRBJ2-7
TGTGCCAGCAGCGCCCTACTGGTTACCTACGAGCAGTACTTC
CASSALLVTYEQYF
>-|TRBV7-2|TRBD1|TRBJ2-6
TGTGCCAGCAGCTTATCGGGACAGGGATGGTCTGGGGCCAACGTCCTGACTTTC
CASSLSGQGWSGANVLTF
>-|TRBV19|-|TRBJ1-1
TGTGCCAGTAACCAGGGTGGAAGCGTGACTGAAGCTTTCTTT
CASNQGGSVTEAFF
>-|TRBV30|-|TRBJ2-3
TGTGCCTGGAGGGGGCTATCTGGTACAGATACGCAGTATTTT
CAWRGLSGTDTQYF
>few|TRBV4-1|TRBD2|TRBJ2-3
TGCGCCAGCAGCCAAGATCTAGCGGGGGGATCCACAGGTACGCAGTATTTT
CASSQDLAGGSTGTQYF
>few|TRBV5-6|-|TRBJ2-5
TGTGCCAGCAGCGGCGGATTCCGACTAGGCGAAGAGACCCAGTACTTC
CASSGGFRLGEETQYF
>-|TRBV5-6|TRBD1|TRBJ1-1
TGTGCCAGCAGCTTACCCGGGACAGGGGGCTGGGCCACTGAAGCTTTCTTT
CASSLPGTGGWATEAFF
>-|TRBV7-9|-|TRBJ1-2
TGTGCCAGCAGCTTATTCCAGGGATTAAAGGCCGGCGGCTACACCTTC
CASSLFQGLKAGGYTF